This T cell receptor beta chain came from a study of CXCR3-negative and CXCR3-positive naive CD8 T cells. Findings and caveats of the study: Within a donor, both naive subsets shared TRBV-TRBJ usage, unlike memory cells.

TRB cDNA was prepared as libraries by UMI-labeled 5' RACE. TCRdb reprocessed the 5' RACE reads, keeping one entry per CDR3 protein, no DNA. This table holds about 130,000 distinct CDR3 sequences. As for this clonotype: The antigen is not known.

Sample: naive CXCR3- CD8+ T cells from blood. As to subset: CD45RO-CCR7+CD27+CD95- naive CD8+ T cells lacking CXCR3 (TNR3-). This TCR derives from a human donor in good health. Some clones in this sample may be carry-over from other donors' samples.

The CDR3: CASSQGDYEQYF. The rearrangement links TRBV28 to TRBJ2-7; TCRdb's assignment of TRBD1 cannot be checked, as there is no DNA. Germline V gene lookup returns CDR1 MDHEN and CDR2 SYDVKM. The CDR3 is 12 residues long. Full variable domain (outside the CDR3, taken from reference TRBV28 and TRBJ2-7): DVKVTQSSRYLVKRTGEKVFLECVQDMDHENMFWYRQDPGLGLRLIYFSYDVKMKEKGDIPEGYSVSREKKERFSLILESASTNQTSMYLCASSQGDYEQYFGPGTRLTVT.